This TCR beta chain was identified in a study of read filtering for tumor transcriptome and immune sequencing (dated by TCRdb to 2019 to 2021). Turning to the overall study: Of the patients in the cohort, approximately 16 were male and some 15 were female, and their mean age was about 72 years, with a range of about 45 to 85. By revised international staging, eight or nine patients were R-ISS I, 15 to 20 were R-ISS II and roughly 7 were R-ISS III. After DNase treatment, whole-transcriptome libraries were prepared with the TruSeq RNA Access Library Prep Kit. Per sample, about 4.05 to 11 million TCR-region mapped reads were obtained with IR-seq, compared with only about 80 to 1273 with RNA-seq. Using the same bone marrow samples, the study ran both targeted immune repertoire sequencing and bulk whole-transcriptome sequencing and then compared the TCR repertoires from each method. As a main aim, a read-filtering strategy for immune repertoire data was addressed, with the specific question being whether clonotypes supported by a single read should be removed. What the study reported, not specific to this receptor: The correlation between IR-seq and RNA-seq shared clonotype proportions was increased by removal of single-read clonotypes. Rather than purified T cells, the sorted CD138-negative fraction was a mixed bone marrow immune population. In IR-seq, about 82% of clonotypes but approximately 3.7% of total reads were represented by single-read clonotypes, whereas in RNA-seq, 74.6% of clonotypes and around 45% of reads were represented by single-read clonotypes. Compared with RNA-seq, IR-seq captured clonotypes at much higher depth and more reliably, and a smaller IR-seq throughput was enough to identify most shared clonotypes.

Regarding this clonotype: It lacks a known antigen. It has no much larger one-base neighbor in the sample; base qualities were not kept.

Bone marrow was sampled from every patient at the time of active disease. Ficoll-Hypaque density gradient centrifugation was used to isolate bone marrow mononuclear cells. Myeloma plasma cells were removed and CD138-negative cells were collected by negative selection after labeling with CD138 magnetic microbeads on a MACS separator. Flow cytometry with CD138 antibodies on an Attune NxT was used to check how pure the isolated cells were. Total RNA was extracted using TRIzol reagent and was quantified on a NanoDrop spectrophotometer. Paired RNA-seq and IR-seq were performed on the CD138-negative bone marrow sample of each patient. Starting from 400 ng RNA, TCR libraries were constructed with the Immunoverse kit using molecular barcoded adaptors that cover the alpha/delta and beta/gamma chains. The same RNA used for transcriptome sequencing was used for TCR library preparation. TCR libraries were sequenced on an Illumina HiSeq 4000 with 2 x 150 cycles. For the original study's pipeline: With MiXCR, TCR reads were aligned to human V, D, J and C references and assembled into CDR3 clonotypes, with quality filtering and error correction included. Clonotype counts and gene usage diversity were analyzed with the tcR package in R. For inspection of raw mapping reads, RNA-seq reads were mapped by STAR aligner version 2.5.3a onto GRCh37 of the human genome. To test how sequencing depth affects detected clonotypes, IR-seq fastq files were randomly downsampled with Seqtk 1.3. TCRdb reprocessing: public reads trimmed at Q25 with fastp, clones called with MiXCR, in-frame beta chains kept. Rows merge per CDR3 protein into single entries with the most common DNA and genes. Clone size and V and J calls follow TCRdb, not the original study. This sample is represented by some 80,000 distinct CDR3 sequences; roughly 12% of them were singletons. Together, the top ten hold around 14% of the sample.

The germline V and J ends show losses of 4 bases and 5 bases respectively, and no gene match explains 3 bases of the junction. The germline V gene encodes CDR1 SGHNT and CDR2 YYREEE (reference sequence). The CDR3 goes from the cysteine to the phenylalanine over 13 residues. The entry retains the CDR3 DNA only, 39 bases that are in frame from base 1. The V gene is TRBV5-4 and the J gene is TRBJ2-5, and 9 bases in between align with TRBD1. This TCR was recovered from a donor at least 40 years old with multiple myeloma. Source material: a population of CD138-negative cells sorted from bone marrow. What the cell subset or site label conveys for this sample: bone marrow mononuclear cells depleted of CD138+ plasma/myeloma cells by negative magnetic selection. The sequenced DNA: TGTGCCAGCAGCAGGACAGGGGAGGAGACCCAGTACTTC. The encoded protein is CASSRTGEETQYF.